This T cell receptor beta chain was sequenced during a study of post-analysis software for immune sequencing data. Overall study results and limits: Significantly lower normalized Chao1 diversity was found in patients with multiple sclerosis relative to controls. A few TRBV segments appeared more often in patients than in controls, and TRBV5-6, TRBV5-1 and TRBV20-1 were among these.

Details on this clonotype: Its antigen remains unidentified.

Included in the TCR beta cDNA libraries were unique molecular identifiers. Input of about 0.95 to 11 million T cells yielded a few hundred thousand cDNA molecules. MiXCR, run by TCRdb on the PCR reads, gives a single entry per CDR3 protein. The table has about 460,000 distinct CDR3 sequences, nearly 45% seen once. V dropped 2 bases and J dropped 1 base, with 8 bases sitting between them. This CDR3 has 15 residues. The germline gives CDR1 MNHNS, CDR2 SASEGT. The chain links TRBV6-1 to TRBJ2-2, with a weak D call TRBD1 (6 bases). The origin of this receptor is a girl between 5 and 17 years old with multiple sclerosis. Sequenced input: blood. The CDR3 is CASSESQGNTGELFF. Written as DNA, the CDR3 is TGTGCCAGCAGTGAATCACAGGGGAACACCGGGGAGCTGTTTTTT.